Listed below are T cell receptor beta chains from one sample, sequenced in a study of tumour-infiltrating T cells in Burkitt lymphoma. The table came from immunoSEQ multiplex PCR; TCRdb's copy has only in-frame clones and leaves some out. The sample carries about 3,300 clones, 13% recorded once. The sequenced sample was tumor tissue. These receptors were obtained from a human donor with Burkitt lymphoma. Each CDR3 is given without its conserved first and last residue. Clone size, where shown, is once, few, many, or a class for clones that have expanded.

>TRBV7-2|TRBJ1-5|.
ASSLGVNQPQH
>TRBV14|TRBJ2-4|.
ASSLGAKNIQY
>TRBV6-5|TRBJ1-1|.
ASSFLGMNTEAF
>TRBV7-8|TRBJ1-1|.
ASSLGQNTEAF
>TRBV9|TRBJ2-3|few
ASSVVGLPDTQY
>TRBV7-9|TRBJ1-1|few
ASSLGVTEAF
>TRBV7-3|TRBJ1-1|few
ASSLIPGRTTEAF
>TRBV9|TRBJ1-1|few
ASSPRTYTEAF
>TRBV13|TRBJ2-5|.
ASTQRGSETQY
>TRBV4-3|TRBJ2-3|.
ASSQGWGGGSSTDTQY
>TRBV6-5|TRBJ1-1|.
ASSYEGWNTEAF
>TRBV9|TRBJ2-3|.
ASGWGDTDTQY
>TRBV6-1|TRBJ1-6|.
ASSEYHRENSPLH
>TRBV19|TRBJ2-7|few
ADWGFSEQY
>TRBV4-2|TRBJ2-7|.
ASSQTTSYEQY
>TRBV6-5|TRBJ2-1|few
ASSYDRDRGDNEQF
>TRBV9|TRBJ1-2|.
ASSPRTGTNYGYT
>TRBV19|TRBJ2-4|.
ASSMDRGTNIQY
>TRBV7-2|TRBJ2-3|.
ASSLTSGGDTQY
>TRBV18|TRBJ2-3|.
ASSPHSGGTDTQY
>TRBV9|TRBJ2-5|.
ASSARPESGTQY
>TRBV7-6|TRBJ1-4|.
ASSFGGATNEKLF
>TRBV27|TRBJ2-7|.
ASSPYPRTSGGYEQY
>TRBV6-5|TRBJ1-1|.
ASSYGPLSEAF
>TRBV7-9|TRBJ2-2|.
ASRESGTTGELF
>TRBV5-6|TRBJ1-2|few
ASSPGNYGYT
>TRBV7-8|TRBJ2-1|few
ASSPSGDYNEQF
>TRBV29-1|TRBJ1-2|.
SVEVGSGGGYT
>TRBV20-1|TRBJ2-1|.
SAPKYNEQF
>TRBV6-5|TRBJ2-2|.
ASSYSPGAGELF
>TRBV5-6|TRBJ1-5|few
ASSLAGGPSNQPQH
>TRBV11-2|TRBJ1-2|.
ASSSNSGSPSDYGYT
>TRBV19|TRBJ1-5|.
ASSISWGLNQPQH
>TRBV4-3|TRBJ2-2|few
ASSQLAGANTGELF
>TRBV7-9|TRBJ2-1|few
ASSAGQGMDNEQF
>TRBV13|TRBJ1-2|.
ASSFQGSSPSYGYT
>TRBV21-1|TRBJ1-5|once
ASSARQGDQPQH
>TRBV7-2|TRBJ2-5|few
ASSLHYQETQY